These 9 T cell receptor beta chains share one sample of origin, sequenced in a study of vaccination and CD4 T cells after COVID-19 (dated by TCRdb to between 2020 and 2023). Their cognate antigens are unknown. The treatment or condition label of this sample denotes: approximately nine-day PBMC culture with coronavirus spike peptide pools or control peptides (ViraFEST assay). The library was built by means of PCR. The reads were generated on an Illumina iSeq 100. DNA from cultured CD4+ T cells was subjected to TCR sequencing with the Oncomine TCR Beta short-read assay at the Johns Hopkins FTIC core. Starting from the raw public reads, TCRdb applied fastp trimming at Q25, assembled clones with MiXCR and retained in-frame beta chains. Every distinct CDR3 protein forms one entry, paired with its most common genes and DNA. The sample contains about 20,000 distinct CDR3 sequences, 67% of them found a single time. About 7.1% of the sample rests with the top ten.

Source material: CD4+ T cells from blood, cultured in vitro. The receptors here all came from a human donor who had recovered from COVID-19.

This chain uses TRBV30 with TRBJ2-7; TRBD2 is a possible D gene (5 bases). CDR1 GTSNPN and CDR2 SVGIG come from the germline V gene (reference sequence). The V gene lost 1 base and the J gene lost 5 bases, with 15 bases spanning the gap. This CDR3 has 14 residues. CDR3 bases: TGTGCCTGGAGTGGGAGGTCCCCGGGCAACGAGCAGTACTTC. Translated: CAWSGRSPGNEQYF.

This chain links TRBV11-2 with TRBJ1-2; D uncertain. The germline V gene has CDR1 SGHAT and CDR2 FQNNGV. CDR3 length: 14 amino acids. Trimming took off 1 base at V and 4 bases at J, with 10 bases between the two ends. CDR3 loop: CASSLVGLPYGYTF. The CDR3, as DNA: TGTGCCAGCAGCTTAGTGGGTCTCCCCTATGGCTACACCTTC.

This rearrangement joins TRBV29-1 to TRBJ2-7; D not certain. V dropped 0 bases and J dropped 6 bases, with 12 bases sitting between them. Germline V CDR1 and CDR2: SQVTM, ANQGSEA. CDR3 length: 13 residues. In DNA form, the CDR3 reads TGCAGCGTTGAAGATAACGACAATGGCGAGCAGTACTTC. Translation gives CSVEDNDNGEQYF.

The chain uses TRBV7-9 and TRBJ1-1; no clear D. V shed 0 bases and J shed 3 bases, with 5 bases lying between them. Looked up from germline, CDR1 is SEHNR and CDR2 is FQNEAQ (reference sequence). This CDR3 contains 13 residues. The CDR3 protein is CASSLAGYTEAFF. In DNA, the CDR3 is TGTGCCAGCAGCTTAGCGGGGTACACTGAAGCTTTCTTT.

This chain connects TRBV6-1 to TRBJ2-7; D may be TRBD1 or TRBD2 (5 bases each). Trimming shortened V by 6 bases and J by 4 bases, and 10 bases separated the two germline ends. This CDR3 has 12 residues. Germline CDR1 reads MNHNS; CDR2 reads SASEGT. This chain's CDR3 is CASRGTAYEQYF. Here the CDR3 DNA reads TGTGCCAGCAGGGGGACCGCTTACGAGCAGTACTTC.

The genes are TRBV27 and TRBJ2-7; D is uncertain. The CDR3 length is 14 residues. Germline CDR1 is MNHEY and CDR2 is SMNVEV (reference sequence). The ends were cut back, 4 bases at V and 0 bases at J, with 10 bases in the middle. The CDR3 nucleotides are TGTGCCAGCAGTTATTCAGGCCTCTCCTACGAGCAGTACTTC. Amino acids: CASSYSGLSYEQYF.

Only a few counts were recorded for this clonotype. The J gene is TRBJ2-5, the V gene TRBV19, with TRBD1 matching over 9 bases. Losses at the gene ends were 5 bases for V and 5 bases for J; bases not matched to a gene: 6. The CDR3 totals 14 residues. Germline lookup yields CDR1 LNHDA and CDR2 SQIVND (reference sequence). The CDR3 region is CASSARDRVETQYF. In DNA form, the CDR3 reads TGTGCCAGTAGTGCGAGGGACAGGGTGGAGACCCAGTACTTC. Supplemented by reference TRBV19 and TRBJ2-5, the full variable domain reads DGGITQSPKYLFRKEGQNVTLSCEQNLNHDAMYWYRQDPGQGLRLIYYSQIVNDFQKGDIAEGYSVSREKKESFPLTVTSAQKNPTAFYLCASSARDRVETQYFGPGTRLLVL.

This clonotype was counted a few times. The gene calls are TRBV27 and TRBJ2-2, with D tentatively TRBD2 (7 bases). This CDR3 spans 16 amino acids. Trimming removed 6 bases at V and 0 bases at J, with 14 bases between. In germline, CDR1 is MNHEY, CDR2 SMNVEV (reference sequence). CDR3 DNA: TGTGCCAGCAGGGGGGGGGCGTATACGAACACCGGGGAGCTGTTTTTT. This encodes CASRGGAYTNTGELFF.

This clonotype showed up just once. The chain uses TRBV5-1 and TRBJ2-7; TRBD1 matches 10 bases. The CDR3 length is 15 residues. V lost 3 bases and J lost 3; bases outside the gene matches: 6. Germline CDR1 and CDR2: SGHRS and YFSETQ. CDR3 coding DNA: TGCGCCAGCAGCTCCCCCAGGACAGGGGGCTACGAGCAGTACTTC. This sequence encodes CASSSPRTGGYEQYF.